This T cell receptor (beta chain) was recorded in a study of vaccination effects on CD4 cells after COVID-19. The CDR3 sequence is 13 residues long. Trimming removed 6 bases at V and 4 bases at J, with 9 bases between. Within the ViraFEST assay, antigen-specific CD4+ T cells underwent expansion with viral peptide pools prior to sequencing. CD4+ T cells were isolated after about nine days of culture. Vaccine recipients had no previous SARS-CoV-2 infection; their nucleocapsid antibodies were negative. TCRdb's table, derived via immunoSEQ multiplex PCR, lists solely in-frame clones and lacks some. The sample records about 71,000 clones, around 76% being singletons. The sample holds a few counts of this clone. Its antigen remains unknown.

The rearrangement links TRBV12-3 or TRBV12-4 to TRBJ2-2; TRBD2 might be the D (5 bases). Sequencing was performed on CD4+ T cells from PBMCs cultured with HCoV-OC43 spike peptides, taken before COVID-19 vaccination. Indicated subset: HCoV-OC43 spike overlapping peptide pool stimulation. The clonotype was recovered from a human donor who received a COVID-19 vaccine. The CDR3 sequence: CASSLAGTGELFF. Here the CDR3 DNA reads TGTGCCAGCAGCCTAGCTGGCACCGGGGAGCTGTTTTTT.